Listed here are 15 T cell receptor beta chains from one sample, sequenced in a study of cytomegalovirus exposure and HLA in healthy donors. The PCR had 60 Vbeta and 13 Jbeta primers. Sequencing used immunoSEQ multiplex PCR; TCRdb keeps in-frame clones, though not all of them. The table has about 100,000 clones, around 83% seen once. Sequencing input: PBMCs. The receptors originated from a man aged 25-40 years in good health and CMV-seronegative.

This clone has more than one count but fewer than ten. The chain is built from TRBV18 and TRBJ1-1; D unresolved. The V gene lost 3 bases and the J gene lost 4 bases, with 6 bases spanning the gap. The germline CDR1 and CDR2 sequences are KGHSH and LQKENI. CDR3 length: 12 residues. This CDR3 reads CASSPPGTEAFF. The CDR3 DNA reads TGTGCCAGCTCACCGCCGGGCACTGAAGCTTTCTTT.

This chain's CDR3 is CASSDQGAANTEAFF. The CDR3, as DNA: TGTGCCAGCAGCGATCAGGGCGCAGCGAACACTGAAGCTTTCTTT. The rearrangement links TRBV7-3 to TRBJ1-1; perhaps TRBD1 as D (5 bases). The ends were cut back, 5 bases at V and 1 base at J, with 14 bases in the middle. The germline CDR1 and CDR2 sequences are SGHTA and FQGTGA. The CDR3 spans 15 residues.

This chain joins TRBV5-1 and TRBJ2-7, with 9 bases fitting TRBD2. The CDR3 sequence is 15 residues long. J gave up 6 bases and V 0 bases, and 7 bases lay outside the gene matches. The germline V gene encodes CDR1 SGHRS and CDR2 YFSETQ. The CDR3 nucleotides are TGCGCCAGCAGCTTGGTGGGGGGTAGCGGGAGCGAGCAGTACTTC. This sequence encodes CASSLVGGSGSEQYF.

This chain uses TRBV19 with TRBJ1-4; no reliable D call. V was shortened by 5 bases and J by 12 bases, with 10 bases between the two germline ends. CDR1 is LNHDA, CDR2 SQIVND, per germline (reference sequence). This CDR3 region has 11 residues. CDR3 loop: CASSRAAELFF. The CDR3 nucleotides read TGTGCCAGTAGTCGTGCGGCGGAACTGTTTTTT.

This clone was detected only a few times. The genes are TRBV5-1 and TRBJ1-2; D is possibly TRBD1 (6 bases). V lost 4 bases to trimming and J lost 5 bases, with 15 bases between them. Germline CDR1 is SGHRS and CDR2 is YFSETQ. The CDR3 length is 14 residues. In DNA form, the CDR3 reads TGCGCCAGCAGCGGGGGGGACACCCCGTATGGCTACACCTTC. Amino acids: CASSGGDTPYGYTF.

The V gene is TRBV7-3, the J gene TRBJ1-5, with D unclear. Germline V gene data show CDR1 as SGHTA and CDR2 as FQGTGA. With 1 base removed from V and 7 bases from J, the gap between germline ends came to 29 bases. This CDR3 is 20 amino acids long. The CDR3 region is CASSLNLSWRAAFWIQPQHF. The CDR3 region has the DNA TGTGCCAGCAGCTTAAATCTATCCTGGAGGGCAGCCTTCTGGATCCAGCCCCAGCATTTT.

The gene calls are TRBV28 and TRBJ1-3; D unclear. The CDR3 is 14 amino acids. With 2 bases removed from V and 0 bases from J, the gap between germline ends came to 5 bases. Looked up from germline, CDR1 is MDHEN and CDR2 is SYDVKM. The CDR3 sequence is CASSLDFSGNTIYF. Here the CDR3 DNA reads TGTGCCAGCAGTTTAGACTTCTCTGGAAACACCATATATTTT.

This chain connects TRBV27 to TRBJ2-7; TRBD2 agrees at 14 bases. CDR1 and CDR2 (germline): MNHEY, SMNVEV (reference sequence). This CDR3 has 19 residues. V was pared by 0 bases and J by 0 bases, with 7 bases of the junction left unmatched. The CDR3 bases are TGTGCCAGCAGTTTATCAGGACTAGCGGGAGGCACAAGCTCCTACGAGCAGTACTTC. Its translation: CASSLSGLAGGTSSYEQYF.

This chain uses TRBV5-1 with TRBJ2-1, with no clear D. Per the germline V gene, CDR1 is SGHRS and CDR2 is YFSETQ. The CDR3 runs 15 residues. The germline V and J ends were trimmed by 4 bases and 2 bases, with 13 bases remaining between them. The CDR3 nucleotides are TGCGCCAGCAGCCTAAACAGAAATCCCTACAATGAGCAGTTCTTC. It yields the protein CASSLNRNPYNEQFF. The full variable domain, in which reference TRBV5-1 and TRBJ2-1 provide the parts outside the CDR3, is KAGVTQTPRYLIKTRGQQVTLSCSPISGHRSVSWYQQTPGQGLQFLFEYFSETQRNKGNFPGRFSGRQFSNSRSEMNVSTLELGDSALYLCASSLNRNPYNEQFFGPGTRLTVL.

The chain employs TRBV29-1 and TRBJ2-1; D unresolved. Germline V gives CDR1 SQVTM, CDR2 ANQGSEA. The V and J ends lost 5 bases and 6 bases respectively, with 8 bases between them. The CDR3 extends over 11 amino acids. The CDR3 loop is CSVYPVNEQFF. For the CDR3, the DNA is TGCAGCGTTTATCCCGTCAATGAGCAGTTCTTC.

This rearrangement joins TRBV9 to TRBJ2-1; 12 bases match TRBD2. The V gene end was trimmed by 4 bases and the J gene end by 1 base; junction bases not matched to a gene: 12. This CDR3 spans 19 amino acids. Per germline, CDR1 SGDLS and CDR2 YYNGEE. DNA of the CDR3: TGTGCCAGCAGCTTAAGCAGAAGGACTAGCGGGATTTCCTACAATGAGCAGTTCTTC. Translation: CASSLSRRTSGISYNEQFF.

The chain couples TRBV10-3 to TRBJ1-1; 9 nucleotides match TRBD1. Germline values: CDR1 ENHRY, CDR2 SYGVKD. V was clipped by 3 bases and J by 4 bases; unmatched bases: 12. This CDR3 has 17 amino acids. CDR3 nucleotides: TGTGCCATCAGTGACCGCACGAGGGACAGGGTGGCCACTGAAGCTTTCTTT. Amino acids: CAISDRTRDRVATEAFF.

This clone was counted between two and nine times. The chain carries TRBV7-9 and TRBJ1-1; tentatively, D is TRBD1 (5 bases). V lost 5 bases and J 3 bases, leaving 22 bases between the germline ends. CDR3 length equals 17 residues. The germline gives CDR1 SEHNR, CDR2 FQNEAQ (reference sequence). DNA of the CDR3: TGTGCCAGCAGCCCCAGAGGCCTTTTCGGAGGGGACACTGAAGCTTTCTTT. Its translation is CASSPRGLFGGDTEAFF.

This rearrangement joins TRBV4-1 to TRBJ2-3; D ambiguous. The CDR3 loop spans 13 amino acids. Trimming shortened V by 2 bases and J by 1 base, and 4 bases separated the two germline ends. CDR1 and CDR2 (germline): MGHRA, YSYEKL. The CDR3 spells CASSQRGTDTQYF. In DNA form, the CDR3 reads TGCGCCAGCAGCCAACGGGGCACAGATACGCAGTATTTT.

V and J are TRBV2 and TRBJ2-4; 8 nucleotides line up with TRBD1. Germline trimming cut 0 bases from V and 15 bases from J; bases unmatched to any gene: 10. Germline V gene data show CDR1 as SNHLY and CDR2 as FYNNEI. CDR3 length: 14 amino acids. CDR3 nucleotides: TGTGCCAGCAGTGAAGCTGGTCAGGGGGCGGTTTTGTACTTC. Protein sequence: CASSEAGQGAVLYF.